This TCR beta chain was identified in a study of regulatory dendritic cells for organ transplantation. Study-level results: Regulatory dendritic cells appeared to expand memory CD8+ clones less than mature ones. Resting memory CD8+ T cells held the most alloreactive clonotypes. The authors noted considerable between-person heterogeneity in alloreactive memory CD8+ cells.

The assay was immunoSEQ multiplex PCR, and TCRdb's table has in-frame clones only and misses some. The sample shows some 28,000 clones, roughly 80% of them seen only once. Naive CD45RA+ and memory CD45RO+ CD4+ or CD8+ T cells were FACS-sorted. As for this clone: Its antigen is currently unknown.

Germline assignment: CDR1 SGHRS and CDR2 YFSETQ. The CDR3 consists of 17 residues. Trimming took off 3 bases at V and 1 base at J, with 20 bases between the two ends. The chain employs TRBV5-1 and TRBJ2-7; maybe TRBD1 (5 bases). The sample comprised naive CD4+ T cells from blood. As for subset: CD45RA+ naive T cells. The receptor was derived from a human donor in good health. The CDR3 DNA reads as TGCGCCAGCAGCTCCCCTCCCGACAGCATTCTTTCCTACGAGCAGTACTTC. It is translated as CASSSPPDSILSYEQYF. The variable domain in full, with the rest retrieved from reference TRBV5-1 and TRBJ2-7, is KAGVTQTPRYLIKTRGQQVTLSCSPISGHRSVSWYQQTPGQGLQFLFEYFSETQRNKGNFPGRFSGRQFSNSRSEMNVSTLELGDSALYLCASSSPPDSILSYEQYFGPGTRLTVT.